This T cell receptor beta chain was sequenced for a study of Ad26.COV2.S vaccination and SARS-CoV-2 variants. Treatment in this sample: roughly 19 received Ad26.COV2.S at low or high dose, single or two shots; several received placebo; per-sample allocation not given. Repertoires come from day 63 after the first vaccine or placebo injection. Recruitment in Boston yielded a donor of adult age, 18-55 years. In germline, CDR1 is MNHEY, CDR2 SMNVEV (reference sequence). V trimming: 8 bases; J trimming: 5 bases; junction bases outside the gene matches: 9. The CDR3 loop spans 15 amino acids. Remarks on this clone: Its antigen is still unknown.

Some clones are missing from TCRdb's copy, which holds only in-frame ones; the method was immunoSEQ multiplex PCR. Of approximately 350,000 clones in the sample, around 87% were seen once. Findings and limits, study-wide: People given the vaccine had a wider spike-specific TCR breadth than placebo recipients did. Vaccinated and placebo-treated recipients had similar non-spike TCR breadth.

V and J are TRBV27 and TRBJ2-1, with 10 bases identical to TRBD2. The clonotype was recovered from a person between 18 and 60 years old who received the Ad26.COV2.S COVID-19 vaccine or a placebo. The material was peripheral blood, obtained in a trial of Ad26.COV2.S vaccine versus placebo. CDR3 nucleotide sequence: TGTGCCAGCGGAGGGCTAGCGGGGGCCGACAATGAGCAGTTCTTC. Translating it yields CASGGLAGADNEQFF.